This TCR beta chain was retrieved from a study of T cells expressing NK-cell markers. For the study at large: Repertoire data for TCR beta were derived from sorted T cells (CD3+CD56+NKG2C+, CD3+CD56+NKG2C- and CD3+CD56-NKG2C+). Serological testing identified most of the eight sequenced donors as HCMV-seropositive and one as seronegative. Study conclusions and caveats: Dominant NKG2C+ clonotypes made up about 1.0-7.5% of CD8+ T cells in several donors.

The authors generated TCR beta cDNA through 5'RACE template switching with UMIs. With the 5' RACE reads reprocessed, TCRdb shows one record per CDR3 protein and no DNA. The sample totals about 160,000 distinct CDR3 sequences; its top ten clones hold around a sixth. Remarks on this clonotype: Its antigen is not identified.

The sequence was collected from a woman aged 18-70 years in good health. Material for sequencing was blood T cells: a sorted CD56 or NKG2C T cell subset, CD4+ or CD8+ T cells, or bulk PBMC T cells (not recorded which).

CDR3 sequence: CASSLVWRDNEQFF. The J gene is TRBJ2-1, the V gene TRBV7-2. CDR3 length: 14 amino acids. Germline CDR1 and CDR2: SGHTA and FQGNSA.